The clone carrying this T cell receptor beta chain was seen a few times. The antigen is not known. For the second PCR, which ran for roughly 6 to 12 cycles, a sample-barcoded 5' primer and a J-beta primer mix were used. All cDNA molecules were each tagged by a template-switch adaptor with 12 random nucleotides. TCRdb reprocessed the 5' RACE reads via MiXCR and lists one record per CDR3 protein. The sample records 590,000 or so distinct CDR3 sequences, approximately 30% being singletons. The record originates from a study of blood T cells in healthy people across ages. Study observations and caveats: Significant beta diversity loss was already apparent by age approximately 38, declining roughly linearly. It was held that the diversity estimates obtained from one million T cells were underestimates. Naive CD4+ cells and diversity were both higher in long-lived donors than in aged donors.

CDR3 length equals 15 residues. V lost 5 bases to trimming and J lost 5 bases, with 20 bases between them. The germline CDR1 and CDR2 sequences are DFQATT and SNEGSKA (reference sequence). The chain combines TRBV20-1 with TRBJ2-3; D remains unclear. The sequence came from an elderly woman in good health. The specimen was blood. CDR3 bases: TGCAGTGCTCAGGTCCCCAACGAGAGAAGAGATACGCAGTATTTT. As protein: CSAQVPNERRDTQYF.